This T cell receptor beta chain emerged from a study of blood T cell repertoires in COVID-19. After removal of 6 bases from V and 3 bases from J, the junction contained 4 bases not matched to a gene. The CDR3 has 14 residues. From germline, CDR1 is MDHEN and CDR2 SYDVKM. Per the authors' pipeline: Amplification with reference gene primers provided the estimates of nucleated cell counts. Clones were sequenced by immunoSEQ multiplex PCR, and TCRdb holds only the in-frame ones, with some missing. The D gene and trimming were derived from the DNA, and the V and J assignments and clone size from that table. The table has about 180,000 clones, approximately 85% seen once. This clone was picked up a small number of times.

Source material: peripheral blood. This chain joins TRBV28 and TRBJ2-2; TRBD1 aligns across 7 bases. The receptor was isolated from a man in his 60s with acute or convalescent COVID-19. CDR3 amino acids: CASSIRGYTGELFF. The CDR3 DNA sequence: TGTGCCAGCAGCATCAGGGGGTACACCGGGGAGCTGTTTTTT.